This section outlines one T cell receptor beta chain sequence together with its context. Trimming took 2 bases from V and 0 from J; bases not matched to a gene: 3. Per the germline V gene, CDR1 is MDHEN and CDR2 is SYDVKM. The CDR3 length is 16 residues. In the authors' methods: Counts of nucleated cells, estimated from reference gene primer amplification, were obtained. The data were produced by immunoSEQ multiplex PCR, yet TCRdb's version contains in-frame clones alone and is incomplete. D and trimming were read from the DNA, whereas the V and J calls and clone size are those reported in that table. In the table there are about 130,000 clones, around four fifths of which are singletons. This sample is part of a study of blood T cell repertoires in COVID-19. Study-wide background: Acute and convalescent COVID-19 specimens originated in the United States, Italy and Spain.

Material: peripheral blood. This clonotype was obtained from a man at least 80 years old with acute or convalescent COVID-19. V and J are TRBV28 and TRBJ1-4; TRBD1 aligns across 7 bases. CDR3 sequence: CASSLEGTATNEKLFF. CDR3 in DNA: TGTGCCAGCAGTTTAGAGGGGACAGCAACTAATGAAAAACTGTTTTTT.